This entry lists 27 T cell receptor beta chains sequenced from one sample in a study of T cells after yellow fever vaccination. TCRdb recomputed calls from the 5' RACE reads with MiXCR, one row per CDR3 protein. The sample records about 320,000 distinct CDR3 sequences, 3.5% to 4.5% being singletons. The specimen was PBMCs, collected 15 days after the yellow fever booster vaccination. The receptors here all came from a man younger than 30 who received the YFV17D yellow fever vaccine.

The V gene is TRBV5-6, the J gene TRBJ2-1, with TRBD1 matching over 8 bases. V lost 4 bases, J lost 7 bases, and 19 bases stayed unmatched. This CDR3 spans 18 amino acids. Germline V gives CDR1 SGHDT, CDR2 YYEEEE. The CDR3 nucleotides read TGTGCCAGCAGCGTTGGACAGGGAGGCCGGGCATCGGCGAATGAGCAGTTCTTC. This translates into CASSVGQGGRASANEQFF.

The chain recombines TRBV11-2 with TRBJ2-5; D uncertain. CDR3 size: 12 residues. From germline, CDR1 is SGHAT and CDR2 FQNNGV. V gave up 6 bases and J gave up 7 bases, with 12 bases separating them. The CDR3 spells CASSQFSRTQYF. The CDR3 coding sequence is TGTGCCAGCAGTCAATTTTCAAGGACCCAGTACTTC.

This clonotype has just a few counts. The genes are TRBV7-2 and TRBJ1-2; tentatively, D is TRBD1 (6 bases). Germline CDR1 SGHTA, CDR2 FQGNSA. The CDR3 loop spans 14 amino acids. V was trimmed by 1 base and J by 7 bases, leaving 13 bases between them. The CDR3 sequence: CASSLGGGGFGYTF. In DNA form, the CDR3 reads TGTGCCAGCAGCTTAGGGGGCGGGGGCTTTGGCTACACCTTC. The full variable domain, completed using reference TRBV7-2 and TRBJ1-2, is GAGVSQSPSNKVTEKGKDVELRCDPISGHTALYWYRQSLGQGLEFLIYFQGNSAPDKSGLPSDRFSAERTGGSVSTLTIQRTQQEDSAVYLCASSLGGGGFGYTFGSGTRLTVV.

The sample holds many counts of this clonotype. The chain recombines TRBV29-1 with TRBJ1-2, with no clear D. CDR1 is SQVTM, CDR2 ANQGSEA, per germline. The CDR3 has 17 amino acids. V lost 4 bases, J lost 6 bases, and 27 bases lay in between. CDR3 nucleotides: TGCAGCGTTGTAGTCTTTTTGCCCGGGCAGGCGAGTCATGGCTACACCTTC. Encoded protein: CSVVVFLPGQASHGYTF.

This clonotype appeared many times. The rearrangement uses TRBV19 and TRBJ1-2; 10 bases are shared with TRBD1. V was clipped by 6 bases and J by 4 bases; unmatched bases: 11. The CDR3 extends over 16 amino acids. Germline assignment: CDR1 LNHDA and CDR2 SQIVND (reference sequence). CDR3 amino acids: CASSRQGAIGSYGYTF. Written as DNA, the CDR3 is TGTGCCAGTAGCCGACAGGGGGCAATTGGAAGCTATGGCTACACCTTC.

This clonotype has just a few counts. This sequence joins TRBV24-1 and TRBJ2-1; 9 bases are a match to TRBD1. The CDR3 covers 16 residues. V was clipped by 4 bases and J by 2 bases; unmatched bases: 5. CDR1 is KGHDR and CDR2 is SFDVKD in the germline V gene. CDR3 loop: CATSDSGQGTYNEQFF. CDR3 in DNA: TGTGCCACCAGTGACTCTGGACAGGGGACCTACAATGAGCAGTTCTTC.

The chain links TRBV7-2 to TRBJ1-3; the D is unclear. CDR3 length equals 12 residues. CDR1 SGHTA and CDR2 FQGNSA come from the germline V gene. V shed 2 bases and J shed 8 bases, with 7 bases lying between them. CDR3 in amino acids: CASSLLRDTIYF. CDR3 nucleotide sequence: TGTGCCAGCAGCTTACTTCGTGACACCATATATTTT.

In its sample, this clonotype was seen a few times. Written as DNA, the CDR3 is TGTGCCACCAGTGGTCTGGGGGGTACTAGCACAGATACGCAGTATTTT. Its protein product is CATSGLGGTSTDTQYF. The chain links TRBV24-1 to TRBJ2-3, with D possibly matching TRBD2 (6 bases). Germline V gives CDR1 KGHDR, CDR2 SFDVKD. The V gene lost 5 bases and the J gene lost 0 bases, with 14 bases spanning the gap. This CDR3 contains 16 residues.

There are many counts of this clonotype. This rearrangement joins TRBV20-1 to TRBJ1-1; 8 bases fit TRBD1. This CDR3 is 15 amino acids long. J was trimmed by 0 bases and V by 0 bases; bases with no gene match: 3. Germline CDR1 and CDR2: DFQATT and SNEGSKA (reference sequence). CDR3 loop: CSARDRGLMNTEAFF. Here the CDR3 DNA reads TGCAGTGCTAGAGACAGGGGGCTCATGAACACTGAAGCTTTCTTT.

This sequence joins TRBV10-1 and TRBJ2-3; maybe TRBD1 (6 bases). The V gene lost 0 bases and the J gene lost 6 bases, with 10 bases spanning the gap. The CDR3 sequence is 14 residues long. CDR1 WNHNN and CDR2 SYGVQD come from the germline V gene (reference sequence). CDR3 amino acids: CASSESYRVDTQYF. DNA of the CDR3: TGCGCCAGCAGTGAGTCTTACAGGGTCGATACGCAGTATTTT.

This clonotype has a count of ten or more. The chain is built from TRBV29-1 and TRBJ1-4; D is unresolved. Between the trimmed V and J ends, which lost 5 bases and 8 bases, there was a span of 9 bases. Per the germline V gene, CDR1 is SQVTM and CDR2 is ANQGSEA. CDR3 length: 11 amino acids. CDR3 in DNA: TGCAGCGTTTTAAGTGAGGAAAAACTGTTTTTT. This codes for CSVLSEEKLFF.

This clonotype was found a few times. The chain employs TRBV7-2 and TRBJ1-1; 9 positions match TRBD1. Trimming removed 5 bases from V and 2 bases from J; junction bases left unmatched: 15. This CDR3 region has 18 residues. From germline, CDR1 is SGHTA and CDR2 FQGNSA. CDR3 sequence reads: CASSPKQGAGVPNTEAFF. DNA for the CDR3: TGTGCCAGCAGCCCAAAACAGGGGGCCGGGGTCCCTAACACTGAAGCTTTCTTT.

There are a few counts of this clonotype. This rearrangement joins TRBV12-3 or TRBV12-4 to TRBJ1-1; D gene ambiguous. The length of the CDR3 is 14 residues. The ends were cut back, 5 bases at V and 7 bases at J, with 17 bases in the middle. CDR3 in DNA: TGTGCCAGCAGTCCCAGCGCGGTGCGGGTTGAAGCTTTCTTT. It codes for CASSPSAVRVEAFF.

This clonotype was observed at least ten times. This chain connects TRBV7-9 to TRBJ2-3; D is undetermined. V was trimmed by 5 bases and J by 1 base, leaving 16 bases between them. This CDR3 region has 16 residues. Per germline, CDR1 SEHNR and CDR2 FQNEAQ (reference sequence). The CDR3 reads CASSHSKGRGTDTQYF. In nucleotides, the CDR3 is TGTGCCAGCAGCCACAGCAAGGGTAGGGGCACAGATACGCAGTATTTT.

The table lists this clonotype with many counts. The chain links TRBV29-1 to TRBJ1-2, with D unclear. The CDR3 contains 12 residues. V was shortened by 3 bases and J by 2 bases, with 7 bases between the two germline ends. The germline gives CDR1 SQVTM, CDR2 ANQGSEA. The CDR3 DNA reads TGCAGCGTTGATGAGCTGAACTATGGCTACACCTTC. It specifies CSVDELNYGYTF.

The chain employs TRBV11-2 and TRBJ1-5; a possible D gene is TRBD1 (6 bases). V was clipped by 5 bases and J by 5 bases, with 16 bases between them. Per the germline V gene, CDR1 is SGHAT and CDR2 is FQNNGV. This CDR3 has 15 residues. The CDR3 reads CASSRDTQAHQPQHF. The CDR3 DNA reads TGTGCCAGCAGCCGGGACACTCAAGCGCATCAGCCCCAGCATTTT.

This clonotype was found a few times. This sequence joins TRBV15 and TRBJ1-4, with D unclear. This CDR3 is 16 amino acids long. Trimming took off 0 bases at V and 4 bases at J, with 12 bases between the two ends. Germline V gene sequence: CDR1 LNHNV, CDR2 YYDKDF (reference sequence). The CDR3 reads CATSRDVAADNEKLFF. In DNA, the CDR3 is TGTGCCACCAGCAGAGATGTGGCAGCTGATAATGAAAAACTGTTTTTT.

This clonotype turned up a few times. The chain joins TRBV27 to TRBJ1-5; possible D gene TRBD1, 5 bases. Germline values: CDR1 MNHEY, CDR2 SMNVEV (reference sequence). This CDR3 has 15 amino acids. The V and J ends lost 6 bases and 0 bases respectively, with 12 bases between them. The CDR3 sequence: CASRWDGYSNQPQHF. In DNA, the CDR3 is TGTGCCAGCAGATGGGACGGGTATAGCAATCAGCCCCAGCATTTT.

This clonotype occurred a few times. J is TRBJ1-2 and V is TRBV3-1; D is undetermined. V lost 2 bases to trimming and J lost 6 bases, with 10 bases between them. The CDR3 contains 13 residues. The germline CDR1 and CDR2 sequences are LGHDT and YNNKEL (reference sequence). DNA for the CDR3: TGTGCCAGCAGCCAATCGACATCCGATGGCTACACCTTC. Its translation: CASSQSTSDGYTF.

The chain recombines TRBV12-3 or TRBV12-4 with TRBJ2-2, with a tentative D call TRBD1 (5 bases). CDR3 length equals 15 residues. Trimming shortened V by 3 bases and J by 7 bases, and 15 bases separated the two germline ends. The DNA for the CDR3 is TGTGCCAGCAGTTTGGGCAGGCTAGGGGACGGGGAGCTGTTTTTT. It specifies CASSLGRLGDGELFF.

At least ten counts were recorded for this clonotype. CDR3 sequence reads: CASSYSMKPGTEAFF. DNA of the CDR3: TGTGCCAGCAGTTACTCGATGAAGCCTGGGACTGAAGCTTTCTTT. The J gene is TRBJ1-1, the V gene TRBV6-5; D ambiguous. Looked up from germline, CDR1 is MNHEY and CDR2 is SVGAGI. The length of the CDR3 is 15 residues. V was clipped by 0 bases and J by 5 bases, with 13 bases between them.

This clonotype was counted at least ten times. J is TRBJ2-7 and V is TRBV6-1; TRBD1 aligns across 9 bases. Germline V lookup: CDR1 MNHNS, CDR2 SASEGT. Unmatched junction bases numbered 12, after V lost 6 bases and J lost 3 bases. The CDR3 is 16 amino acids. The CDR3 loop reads CASSLLGGQGLYEQYF. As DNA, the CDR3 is TGTGCCAGCAGCCTCCTTGGCGGACAGGGGCTCTACGAGCAGTACTTC.

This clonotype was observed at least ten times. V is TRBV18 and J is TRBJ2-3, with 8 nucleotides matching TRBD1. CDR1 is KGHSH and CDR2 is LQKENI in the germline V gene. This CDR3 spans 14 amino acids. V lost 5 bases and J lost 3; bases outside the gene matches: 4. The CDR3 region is CASSRQGATDTQYF. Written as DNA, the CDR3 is TGTGCCAGCTCAAGGCAGGGGGCGACAGATACGCAGTATTTT.

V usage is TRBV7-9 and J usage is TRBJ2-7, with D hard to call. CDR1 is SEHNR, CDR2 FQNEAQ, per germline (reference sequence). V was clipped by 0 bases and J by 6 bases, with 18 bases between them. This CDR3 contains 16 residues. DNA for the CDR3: TGTGCCAGCAGCTTAGCGGGGTCAGCCTACCCTGTCGAGCAGTACTTC. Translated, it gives CASSLAGSAYPVEQYF.

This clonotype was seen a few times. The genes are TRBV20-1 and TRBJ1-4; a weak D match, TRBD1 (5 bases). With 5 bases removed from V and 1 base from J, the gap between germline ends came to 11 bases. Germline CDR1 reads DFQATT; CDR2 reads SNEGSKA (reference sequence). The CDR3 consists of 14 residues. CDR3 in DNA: TGCAGTGCTCGCGGGACGCAAACTAATGAAAAACTGTTTTTT. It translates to CSARGTQTNEKLFF.

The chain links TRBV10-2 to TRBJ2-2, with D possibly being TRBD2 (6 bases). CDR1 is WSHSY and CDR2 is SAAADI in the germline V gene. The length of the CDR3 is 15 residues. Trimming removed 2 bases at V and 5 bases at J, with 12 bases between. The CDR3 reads CASSERRVWTGELFF. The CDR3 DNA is TGCGCCAGCAGTGAGAGGAGGGTATGGACCGGGGAGCTGTTTTTT.

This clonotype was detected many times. CDR3 in DNA: TGTGCCATCATGCATGTTGGGAACACTGAAGCTTTCTTT. Its translation is CAIMHVGNTEAFF. The rearrangement uses TRBV10-3 and TRBJ1-1; unclear D gene. The CDR3 has 13 residues. V lost 7 bases to trimming and J lost 1 base, with 10 bases between them. CDR1 is ENHRY and CDR2 is SYGVKD in the germline V gene.